This T cell receptor beta chain emerged from a study of T cell repertoires in cytomegalovirus infection. Trimming removed 5 bases from V and 2 bases from J, with 13 bases in between. The germline V gene has CDR1 SGHVS and CDR2 FQNEAQ. This CDR3 is 15 amino acids long. TCRdb processed the reads anew with MiXCR; each CDR3 protein has one entry. Of approximately 990,000 distinct CDR3 sequences listed, around 30% are singletons. About this clonotype itself: Its antigen is currently unknown.

Overall study findings and caveats: Based on cumulative public TCR beta family frequency, carriers of CMV plus the relevant HLA were identified. The ex vivo response showed dominance by HLA-C-restricted CMV-specific TCR beta clonotypes.

The specimen comprised cultured CD8+ T cells from PBMCs, sampled from culture after CMV antigen stimulation. The chain carries TRBV7-8 and TRBJ2-1, with D tentatively TRBD2 (6 bases). The clonotype originates from a human donor in good health (CMV status not recorded). Some clones in this sample may be carry-over from other donors' samples. In DNA, the CDR3 is TGTGCCAGCAGCCCCACGGGGGACCCCTACAATGAGCAGTTCTTC. Translated: CASSPTGDPYNEQFF.